The next 22 T cell receptor beta chains were all read from a single sample in a study of blood T cells in healthy people across ages. The authors ran a second PCR of about 6 to 11 cycles using a sample-barcoded 5' primer and a J-beta primer mix. TCRdb itself ran the 5' RACE reads through MiXCR, one entry per CDR3 protein. The data contain 550,000 to 750,000 distinct CDR3 sequences, under 25% of them singletons. Sample: blood. These receptors came from an older man in good health.

The gene calls are TRBV9 and TRBJ2-1; D might be TRBD1 or TRBD2, each matching 5 bases. CDR3 length: 17 residues. CDR1 and CDR2 from the germline V gene are SGDLS and YYNGEE. V shed 3 bases and J shed 7 bases, with 23 bases lying between them. The CDR3 sequence is CASSENRDLKPQNEQFF. The CDR3 DNA reads as TGTGCCAGCAGCGAAAATCGGGACCTAAAACCCCAGAATGAGCAGTTCTTC.

This clonotype occurred a few times. This rearrangement joins TRBV6-1 to TRBJ2-2, with D possibly TRBD2 on 6 matching bases. CDR1 is MNHNS, CDR2 SASEGT, per germline. The CDR3 consists of 17 residues. The V and J ends lost 3 bases and 5 bases respectively, with 19 bases between them. In DNA, the CDR3 is TGTGCCAGCAGTGAGCCGTCTGGCGGGGTGGGGACCGGGGAGCTGTTTTTT. Amino acid sequence: CASSEPSGGVGTGELFF.

In its sample, this clonotype was seen a few times. CDR3 nucleotides: TGTGCCAGCAGTTTCGAGGGGAACATTCAGTACTTC. Encoded protein: CASSFEGNIQYF. This chain uses TRBV12-3 or TRBV12-4 with TRBJ2-4; D is possibly TRBD1 or TRBD2 (5 bases each). The CDR3 runs 12 residues. The V gene lost 3 bases and the J gene lost 7 bases, with 7 bases spanning the gap.

This clonotype has a handful of counts. This rearrangement joins TRBV5-1 to TRBJ2-3; D tentatively fits TRBD1 or TRBD2 (5 bases each). The CDR3 has 15 amino acids. Trimming stripped 2 bases from V and 3 bases from J, with 13 bases between. Looked up from germline, CDR1 is SGHRS and CDR2 is YFSETQ. For the CDR3, the DNA is TGCGCCAGCAGCTTCACGGGACCGCGAACAGATACGCAGTATTTT. Translating gives CASSFTGPRTDTQYF.

The chain combines TRBV11-3 with TRBJ2-3; 7 nucleotides match TRBD2. CDR3 size: 16 residues. Germline V gene sequence: CDR1 SGHNT, CDR2 YENEEA. Germline trimming cut 5 bases from V and 3 bases from J; bases unmatched to any gene: 11. The CDR3 nucleotides read TGTGCCAGCAGCGTTGTAGCGGGCGGTGGGACAGATACGCAGTATTTT. Translated, it gives CASSVVAGGGTDTQYF.

The rearrangement links TRBV7-2 to TRBJ1-2; perhaps TRBD1 as D (5 bases). CDR3 length: 13 residues. Trimming pared 5 bases from V and 4 bases from J, leaving 11 bases between. Germline V gene lookup returns CDR1 SGHTA and CDR2 FQGNSA. CDR3 in amino acids: CASSRAGPYGYTF. DNA of the CDR3: TGTGCCAGCAGCCGGGCAGGGCCCTATGGCTACACCTTC.

The chain links TRBV29-1 to TRBJ1-2; 8 nucleotides match TRBD1. The CDR3 is made up of 13 amino acids. Germline V lookup: CDR1 SQVTM, CDR2 ANQGSEA. J was trimmed by 4 bases and V by 6 bases; bases with no gene match: 7. The CDR3 spells CSVLTGDGYGYTF. The CDR3 DNA sequence: TGCAGCGTACTGACAGGGGACGGCTATGGCTACACCTTC. The entire variable domain, with the rest obtained from reference TRBV29-1 and TRBJ1-2, is as follows: SAVISQKPSRDICQRGTSLTIQCQVDSQVTMMFWYRQQPGQSLTLIATANQGSEATYESGFVIDKFPISRPNLTFSTLTVSNMSPEDSSIYLCSVLTGDGYGYTFGSGTRLTVV.

The rearrangement joins TRBV29-1 to TRBJ2-7; 10 bases match TRBD1. This CDR3 spans 13 amino acids. V gave up 7 bases and J gave up 6 bases; unmatched junction bases: 9. Germline CDR1 is SQVTM and CDR2 is ANQGSEA. Here the CDR3 DNA reads TGCAGCGCCCGCGGACAGGGGGAGCGCGAGCAGTACTTC. This sequence encodes CSARGQGEREQYF.

The chain employs TRBV18 and TRBJ2-3; D uncertain. The CDR3 is 13 amino acids. V dropped 1 base and J dropped 4 bases, with 6 bases sitting between them. Germline assignment: CDR1 KGHSH and CDR2 LQKENI. CDR3 in DNA: TGTGCCAGCTCACCACTCGTCTCAGATACGCAGTATTTT. It yields the protein CASSPLVSDTQYF.

Written as DNA, the CDR3 is TGTGCCAGCAGCTTAGATCCCCAGGGTTCTGGAAACACCATATATTTT. It codes for CASSLDPQGSGNTIYF. This sequence joins TRBV7-2 and TRBJ1-3; possible D gene TRBD1, 5 bases. CDR1 SGHTA and CDR2 FQGNSA come from the germline V gene. V was pared by 1 base and J by 1 base, with 11 bases between. This CDR3 comprises 16 residues.

In this sample, this clonotype turned up a few times. The rearrangement links TRBV9 to TRBJ2-3, with 8 bases lining up with TRBD2. CDR3 length: 16 amino acids. V shed 2 bases and J 1 base; nucleotides not matched to a gene: 6. Looked up from germline, CDR1 is SGDLS and CDR2 is YYNGEE. The CDR3 DNA is TGTGCCAGCAGCGTGGCAAGCGGGAGAGGCACAGATACGCAGTATTTT. Amino acid sequence: CASSVASGRGTDTQYF. The entire variable domain, with the rest obtained from reference TRBV9 and TRBJ2-3, is as follows: DSGVTQTPKHLITATGQRVTLRCSPRSGDLSVYWYQQSLDQGLQFLIQYYNGEERAKGNILERFSAQQFPDLHSELNLSSLELGDSALYFCASSVASGRGTDTQYFGPGTRLTVL.

This clonotype was counted only a few times. V gene TRBV5-1 combines with J gene TRBJ2-7; TRBD2 agrees at 9 bases. The CDR3 contains 15 residues. Germline V CDR1 and CDR2: SGHRS, YFSETQ. The V and J ends lost 1 base and 1 base, in that order; junction bases with no gene match: 3. The CDR3 DNA follows: TGCGCCAGCAGCTTGAGCGGGAGGAGGTCCTACGAGCAGTACTTC. Its translation is CASSLSGRRSYEQYF. The full variable domain, its missing parts supplied by reference TRBV5-1 and TRBJ2-7, is KAGVTQTPRYLIKTRGQQVTLSCSPISGHRSVSWYQQTPGQGLQFLFEYFSETQRNKGNFPGRFSGRQFSNSRSEMNVSTLELGDSALYLCASSLSGRRSYEQYFGPGTRLTVT.

This clonotype was detected a few times. The rearrangement links TRBV2 to TRBJ2-1; D may correspond to TRBD1 or TRBD2 (6 bases each). The germline CDR1 and CDR2 sequences are SNHLY and FYNNEI. V shed 6 bases and J shed 0 bases, with 12 bases lying between them. The CDR3 contains 15 residues. The CDR3 sequence: CASRVGGGSYNEQFF. In DNA form, the CDR3 reads TGTGCCAGCAGGGTTGGAGGGGGCTCCTACAATGAGCAGTTCTTC.

A note on this clonotype: A much larger clone is a single base away; this may be a read error. This chain uses TRBV4-3 with TRBJ2-7; D tentatively fits TRBD1 or TRBD2 (5 bases each). CDR1 is LGHNA and CDR2 is YSLEER in the germline V gene. CDR3 length equals 13 residues. Trimming pared 0 bases from V and 4 bases from J, leaving 7 bases between. The chain's CDR3 is CASSQDWGYEQYF. The CDR3 region has the DNA TGCGCCAGCAGCCAAGATTGGGGGTACGAGCAGTACTTC.

This sequence joins TRBV18 and TRBJ2-2; D ambiguous. The V end lost 2 bases, the J end lost 0 bases, and 10 bases lay between the germline ends. Germline CDR1 and CDR2: KGHSH and LQKENI. There are 16 residues in the CDR3. The CDR3 sequence: CASSPFYLANTGELFF. CDR3 coding DNA: TGTGCCAGCTCACCATTCTATCTCGCGAACACCGGGGAGCTGTTTTTT. Full variable domain (outside the CDR3, taken from reference TRBV18 and TRBJ2-2): NAGVMQNPRHLVRRRGQEARLRCSPMKGHSHVYWYRQLPEEGLKFMVYLQKENIIDESGMPKERFSAEFPKEGPSILRIQQVVRGDSAAYFCASSPFYLANTGELFFGEGSRLTVL.

This clonotype has a handful of counts. This chain uses TRBV12-3 or TRBV12-4 with TRBJ2-7; weak D call: TRBD2 (7 bases). The CDR3 is 14 residues long. V was cut by 6 bases and J by 7 bases, with 19 bases left in between. The CDR3 sequence: CASREQGRDGEQYF. The CDR3 DNA sequence: TGTGCCAGCAGGGAGCAGGGGAGGGACGGAGAGCAGTACTTC.

This clonotype was observed a few times. The gene calls are TRBV7-2 and TRBJ1-4; D is perhaps TRBD1 (6 bases). CDR1 and CDR2 (germline): SGHTA, FQGNSA. V lost 0 bases and J 8 bases, leaving 13 bases between the germline ends. This CDR3 is 15 amino acids long. CDR3 loop: CASSLAEGVGEKLFF. CDR3 sequence (DNA): TGTGCCAGCAGCTTAGCAGAGGGGGTCGGGGAAAAACTGTTTTTT.

This clonotype has a handful of counts. The chain is built from TRBV5-1 and TRBJ2-2; TRBD1 agrees at 8 bases. Germline assignment: CDR1 SGHRS and CDR2 YFSETQ. The CDR3 runs to 14 residues. The junction had 2 bases not matched to a gene; V was cut back by 3 bases and J by 4 bases. The CDR3 DNA reads as TGCGCCAGCAGCTCGACAGGGGCCACCGGGGAGCTGTTTTTT. Amino acids: CASSSTGATGELFF.

In this sample, this clonotype turned up a few times. The chain has TRBV10-3 and TRBJ2-1; 13 bases are a match to TRBD2. There are 18 residues in the CDR3. Germline CDR1 reads ENHRY; CDR2 reads SYGVKD. Trimming removed 0 bases from V and 5 bases from J; junction bases left unmatched: 7. The CDR3 protein is CAISESSGLAGVDNEQFF. The CDR3 DNA is TGTGCCATCAGTGAGTCCTCAGGACTAGCGGGAGTCGACAATGAGCAGTTCTTC.

This chain connects TRBV9 to TRBJ2-1; TRBD2 matches 7 bases. The CDR3 length is 16 residues. With 0 bases clipped from V and 0 bases from J, the junction kept 3 bases outside the gene matches. Germline V CDR1 and CDR2: SGDLS, YYNGEE. The chain's CDR3 is CASSVGLAASYNEQFF. The DNA for the CDR3 is TGTGCCAGCAGCGTAGGGCTAGCGGCCTCCTACAATGAGCAGTTCTTC. Looking up the rest from reference TRBV9 and TRBJ2-1 gives the full variable domain: DSGVTQTPKHLITATGQRVTLRCSPRSGDLSVYWYQQSLDQGLQFLIQYYNGEERAKGNILERFSAQQFPDLHSELNLSSLELGDSALYFCASSVGLAASYNEQFFGPGTRLTVL.

This clonotype was seen a handful of times. The chain combines TRBV12-3 or TRBV12-4 with TRBJ2-7; D gene unclear. CDR3 length: 13 amino acids. Trimming removed 6 bases at V and 4 bases at J, with 13 bases between. CDR3 bases: TGTGCCAGCAGCCCCCGCCTACAGTACGAGCAGTACTTC. Translation: CASSPRLQYEQYF.

CDR3 sequence (DNA): TGCAGCGGGTGGGACGGATTGAACACTGAAGCTTTCTTT. This gives the protein CSGWDGLNTEAFF. The chain combines TRBV29-1 with TRBJ1-1; TRBD1 is a possible D gene (5 bases). Per the germline V gene, CDR1 is SQVTM and CDR2 is ANQGSEA. V dropped 7 bases and J dropped 0 bases, with 12 bases sitting between them. This CDR3 contains 13 residues.